Listed below are T cell receptor beta chains from one sample, sequenced in a study of blood T cell repertoires in COVID-19. Repertoires were generated with immunoSEQ multiplex PCR, while TCRdb's copy carries only in-frame clones and drops some. The table records 310,000 or so clones, more than 75% of them present only once. The sample consisted of peripheral blood. The receptors were gathered from a woman aged 25 to 39 who had recovered from COVID-19. The CDR3 runs from the conserved cysteine through the conserved F or W. D genes are given only for firm matches. The size field is filled for only some rows; it gives once, few, many or a size class.

V: TRBV11-2
D: TRBD2
size: .
J: TRBJ2-7
DNA: TGTGCCAGCAGCCCAAGCGGGACGGGCCTGGAGCAGTACTTC
CDR3: CASSPSGTGLEQYF

V: TRBV13
D: TRBD2
size: .
J: TRBJ2-2
DNA: TGTGCCAGCAGCACCCTAGCGGGATCTGGTAACACCGGGGAGCTGTTTTTT
CDR3: CASSTLAGSGNTGELFF

V: TRBV11-3
D: TRBD2
size: .
J: TRBJ2-1
DNA: TGTGCCAGCAGCTTAGCGAGGACTAGCGGCTACAATGAGCAGTTCTTC
CDR3: CASSLARTSGYNEQFF

V: TRBV19
D: .
size: .
J: TRBJ1-1
DNA: TGTGCCAGTCGGGCGGGGGGATGGACTGAAGCTTTCTTT
CDR3: CASRAGGWTEAFF

V: TRBV18
D: TRBD1
size: .
J: TRBJ1-5
DNA: TGTGCCAGCTCACCTGACAGGGGGGGCAATCAGCCCCAGCATTTT
CDR3: CASSPDRGGNQPQHF

V: TRBV5-1
D: .
size: .
J: TRBJ1-1
DNA: TGCGCCAGCAGCCCACAGGGAATGGTGAACACTGAAGCTTTCTTT
CDR3: CASSPQGMVNTEAFF

V: TRBV11-2
D: .
size: .
J: TRBJ2-1
DNA: TGTGCCAGCACCAAGAGGTACGGTGAGCAGTTCTTC
CDR3: CASTKRYGEQFF

V: TRBV29-1
D: TRBD2
size: .
J: TRBJ2-2
DNA: TGCAGCGCCGGGACTAGCGGGAGTATTAGGGCCGGGGAGCTGTTTTTT
CDR3: CSAGTSGSIRAGELFF

V: TRBV30
D: TRBD2
size: .
J: TRBJ2-1
DNA: TGTGCCTTACTAGCGGGGGGGCTCAATGAGCAGTTCTTC
CDR3: CALLAGGLNEQFF

V: TRBV3-1/TRBV3-2
D: .
size: .
J: TRBJ2-1
DNA: TGTGCCAGCAGCCAAGATTCGGGGTATGAGCAGTTCTTC
CDR3: CASSQDSGYEQFF

V: TRBV11-3
D: .
size: .
J: TRBJ2-3
DNA: TGTGCCAGCAGCTTAGTGGCCACAGATACGCAGTATTTT
CDR3: CASSLVATDTQYF

V: TRBV2
D: TRBD1
size: once
J: TRBJ2-1
DNA: TGTGCCAGCAGGATGACAGGGTTCTCCTACAATGAGCAGTTCTTC
CDR3: CASRMTGFSYNEQFF

V: TRBV27
D: .
size: .
J: TRBJ1-1
DNA: TGTGCCAGCAGTTTAAGGGAGAGGATCGCTGAAGCTTTCTTT
CDR3: CASSLRERIAEAFF

V: TRBV28
D: .
size: .
J: TRBJ2-4
DNA: TGTGCCAGCAGTACCAACAGGGTGGGGGAAAAAATTCAGTACTTC
CDR3: CASSTNRVGEKIQYF

V: TRBV6-6
D: TRBD2
size: .
J: TRBJ2-7
DNA: TGTGCCAGCAGTCGACTCACTAGCGGGAGCTCCTACGAGCAGTACTTC
CDR3: CASSRLTSGSSYEQYF

V: TRBV6-2/TRBV6-3
D: .
size: .
J: TRBJ2-1
DNA: TGTGCCAGCAGTTACGCGGGGATAGAGAAGCAGTTCTTC
CDR3: CASSYAGIEKQFF